These 3 T cell receptor beta chains came from one sample sequenced in a study of T-cell memory formation after mild COVID-19 listed by TCRdb under 2021. To prepare the library, 5' RACE was applied. Sequencing was carried out with an Illumina NovaSeq 6000. TCRdb redid the processing of the public reads, applying fastp at Q25 and MiXCR, and retained in-frame beta chains. Rows with a matching CDR3 protein are joined into one entry that keeps the most common DNA and genes. This sample is represented by hundreds of thousands of distinct CDR3 sequences; 15% to 20% of them were singletons. The ten biggest clones cover under 25% of the sample. Material: PBMCs or a T cell subset sorted from them (not recorded which). These receptors originate from a man aged 18-30 years who had mild COVID-19 (a few samples of this study predate the infection). The sample titles of this study are shuffled in the database, so cell type and time point are left out; the donor was told from shared clones.

This sequence joins TRBV7-6 and TRBJ2-3; perhaps TRBD1 as D (6 bases). This CDR3 has 16 residues. Deletions cut 5 bases from V and 0 bases from J, with 15 bases between. Germline V CDR1 and CDR2: SGHVS, FNYEAQ. The CDR3 DNA is TGTGCCAGCAGCCCCGGGACATACTCTAGCACAGATACGCAGTATTTT. Protein: CASSPGTYSSTDTQYF. Looking up the rest from reference TRBV7-6 and TRBJ2-3 gives the full variable domain: GAGVSQSPRYKVTKRGQDVALRCDPISGHVSLYWYRQALGQGPEFLTYFNYEAQQDKSGLPNDRFSAERPEGSISTLTIQRTEQRDSAMYRCASSPGTYSSTDTQYFGPGTRLTVL.

The chain recombines TRBV7-9 with TRBJ1-2, with 7 bases that match TRBD1. Germline CDR1 reads SEHNR; CDR2 reads FQNEAQ (reference sequence). The CDR3 runs 15 residues. V was pared by 3 bases and J by 4 bases, with 8 bases of the junction left unmatched. CDR3 sequence reads: CASSFSTGSGYGYTF. DNA for the CDR3: TGTGCCAGCAGCTTCTCGACAGGGTCGGGCTATGGCTACACCTTC.

This clonotype has a count of ten or more. V gene TRBV5-4 combines with J gene TRBJ2-1; tentative D call: TRBD2 (5 bases). CDR3 length equals 15 residues. CDR1 and CDR2 (germline): SGHNT, YYREEE (reference sequence). Between the trimmed V and J ends, which lost 0 bases and 1 base, there was a span of 8 bases. The CDR3 is CASSLDSGSYNEQFF. CDR3 in DNA: TGTGCCAGCAGCTTGGACAGCGGATCCTACAATGAGCAGTTCTTC.